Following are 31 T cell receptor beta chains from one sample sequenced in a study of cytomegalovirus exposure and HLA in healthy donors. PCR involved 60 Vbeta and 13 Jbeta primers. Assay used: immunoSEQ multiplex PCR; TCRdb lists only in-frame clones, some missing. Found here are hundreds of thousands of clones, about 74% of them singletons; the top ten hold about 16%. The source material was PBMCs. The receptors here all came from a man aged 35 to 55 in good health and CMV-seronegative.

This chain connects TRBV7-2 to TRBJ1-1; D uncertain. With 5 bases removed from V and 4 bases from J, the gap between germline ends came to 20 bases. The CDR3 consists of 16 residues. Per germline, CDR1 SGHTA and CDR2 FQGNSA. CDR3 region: CASSPLPRGGSTEAFF. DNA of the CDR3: TGTGCCAGCAGCCCCCTCCCCCGGGGAGGGTCCACTGAAGCTTTCTTT. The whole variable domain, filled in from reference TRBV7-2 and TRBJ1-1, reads GAGVSQSPSNKVTEKGKDVELRCDPISGHTALYWYRQSLGQGLEFLIYFQGNSAPDKSGLPSDRFSAERTGGSVSTLTIQRTQQEDSAVYLCASSPLPRGGSTEAFFGQGTRLTVV.

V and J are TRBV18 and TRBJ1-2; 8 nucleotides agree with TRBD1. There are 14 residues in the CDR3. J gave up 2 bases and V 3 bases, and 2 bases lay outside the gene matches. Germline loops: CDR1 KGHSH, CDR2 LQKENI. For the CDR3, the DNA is TGTGCCAGCTCACCTCAGGGGGCGAACTATGGCTACACCTTC. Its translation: CASSPQGANYGYTF.

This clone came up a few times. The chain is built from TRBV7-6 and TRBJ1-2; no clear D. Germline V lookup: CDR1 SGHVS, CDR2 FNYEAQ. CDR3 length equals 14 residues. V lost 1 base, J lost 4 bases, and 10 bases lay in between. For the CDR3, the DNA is TGTGCCAGCAGCTTAGGGGAGGGCGGCTATGGCTACACCTTC. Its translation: CASSLGEGGYGYTF.

Here the CDR3 DNA reads TGTGCCAGTAGAGACAGTCCAAATTCACCCCTCCACTTT. As protein: CASRDSPNSPLHF. The rearrangement uses TRBV19 and TRBJ1-6, with a possible D match to TRBD1 (5 bases). Per germline, CDR1 LNHDA and CDR2 SQIVND (reference sequence). V shed 6 bases and J shed 7 bases, with 10 bases lying between them. CDR3 length equals 13 residues.

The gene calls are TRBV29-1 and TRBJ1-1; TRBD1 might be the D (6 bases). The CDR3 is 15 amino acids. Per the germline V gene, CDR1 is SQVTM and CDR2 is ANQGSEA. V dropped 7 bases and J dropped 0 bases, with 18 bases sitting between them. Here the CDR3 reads CSAVMDSSMNTEAFF. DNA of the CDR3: TGCAGCGCCGTAATGGACAGCTCCATGAACACTGAAGCTTTCTTT.

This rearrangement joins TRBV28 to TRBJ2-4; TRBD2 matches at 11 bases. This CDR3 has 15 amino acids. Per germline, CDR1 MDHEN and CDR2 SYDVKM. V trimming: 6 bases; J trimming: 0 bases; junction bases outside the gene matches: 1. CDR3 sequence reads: CASSLAGGAKNIQYF. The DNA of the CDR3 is TGTGCCAGCAGCCTAGCGGGAGGAGCCAAAAACATTCAGTACTTC.

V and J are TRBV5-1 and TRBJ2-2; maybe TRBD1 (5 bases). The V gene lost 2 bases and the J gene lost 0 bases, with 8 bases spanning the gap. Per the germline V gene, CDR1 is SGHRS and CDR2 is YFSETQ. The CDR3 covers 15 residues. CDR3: CASSLQASNTGELFF. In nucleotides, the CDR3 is TGCGCCAGCAGCTTACAGGCCTCGAACACCGGGGAGCTGTTTTTT.

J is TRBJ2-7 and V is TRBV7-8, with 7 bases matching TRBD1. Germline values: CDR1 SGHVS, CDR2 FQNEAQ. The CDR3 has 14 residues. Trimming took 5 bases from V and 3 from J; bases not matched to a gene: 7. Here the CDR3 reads CASSLTGKGYEQYF. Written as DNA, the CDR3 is TGTGCCAGCAGCCTGACAGGGAAGGGCTACGAGCAGTACTTC.

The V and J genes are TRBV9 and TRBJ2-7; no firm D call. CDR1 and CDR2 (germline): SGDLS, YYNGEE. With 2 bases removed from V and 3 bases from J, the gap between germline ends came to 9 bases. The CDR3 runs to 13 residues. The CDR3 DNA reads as TGTGCCAGCAGCGTGAACACCCGCTACGAGCAGTACTTC. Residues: CASSVNTRYEQYF.

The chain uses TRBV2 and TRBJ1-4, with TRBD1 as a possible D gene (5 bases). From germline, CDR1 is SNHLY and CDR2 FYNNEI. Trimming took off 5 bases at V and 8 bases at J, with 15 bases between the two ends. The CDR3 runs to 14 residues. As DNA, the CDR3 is TGTGCCAGCAGTTTCTCGGGGGGGAGGGAAAAACTGTTTTTT. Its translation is CASSFSGGREKLFF.

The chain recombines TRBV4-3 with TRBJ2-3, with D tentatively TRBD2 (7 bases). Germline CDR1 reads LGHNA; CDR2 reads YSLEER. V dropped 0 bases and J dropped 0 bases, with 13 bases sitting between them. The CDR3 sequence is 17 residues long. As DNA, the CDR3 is TGCGCCAGCAGCCAAGATCTGGGGGGGGGCAGCACAGATACGCAGTATTTT. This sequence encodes CASSQDLGGGSTDTQYF.

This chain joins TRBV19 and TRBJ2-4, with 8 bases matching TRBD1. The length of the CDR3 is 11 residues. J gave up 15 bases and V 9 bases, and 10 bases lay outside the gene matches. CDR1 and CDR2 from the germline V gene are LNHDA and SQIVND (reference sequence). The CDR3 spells CASGGQGSLYF. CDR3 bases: TGTGCCAGCGGCGGACAGGGATCATTGTACTTC.

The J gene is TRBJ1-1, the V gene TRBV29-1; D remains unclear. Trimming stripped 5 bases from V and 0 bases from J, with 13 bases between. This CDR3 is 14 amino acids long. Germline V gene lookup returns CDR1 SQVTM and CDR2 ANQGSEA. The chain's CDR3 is CSVLGRLMNTEAFF. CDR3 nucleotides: TGCAGCGTTTTGGGGAGATTGATGAACACTGAAGCTTTCTTT.

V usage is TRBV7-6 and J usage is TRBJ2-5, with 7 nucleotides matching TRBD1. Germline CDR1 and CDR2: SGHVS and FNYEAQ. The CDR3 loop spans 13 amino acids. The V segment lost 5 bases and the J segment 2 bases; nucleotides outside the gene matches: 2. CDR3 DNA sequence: TGTGCCAGCAGCCTGGGACAGCAAGAGACCCAGTACTTC. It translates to CASSLGQQETQYF.

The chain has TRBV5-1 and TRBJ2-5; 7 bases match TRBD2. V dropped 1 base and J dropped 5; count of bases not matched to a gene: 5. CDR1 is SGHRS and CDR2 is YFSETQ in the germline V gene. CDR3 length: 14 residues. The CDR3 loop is CASSLIAGDETQYF. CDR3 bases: TGCGCCAGCAGCTTGATTGCGGGAGATGAGACCCAGTACTTC.

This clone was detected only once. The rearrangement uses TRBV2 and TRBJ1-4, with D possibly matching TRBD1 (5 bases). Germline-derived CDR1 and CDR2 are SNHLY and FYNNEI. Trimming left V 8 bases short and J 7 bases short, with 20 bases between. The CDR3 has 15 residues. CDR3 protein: CASQDSGGGFEKLFF. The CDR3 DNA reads TGTGCCAGCCAGGACTCTGGGGGAGGTTTTGAAAAACTGTTTTTT.

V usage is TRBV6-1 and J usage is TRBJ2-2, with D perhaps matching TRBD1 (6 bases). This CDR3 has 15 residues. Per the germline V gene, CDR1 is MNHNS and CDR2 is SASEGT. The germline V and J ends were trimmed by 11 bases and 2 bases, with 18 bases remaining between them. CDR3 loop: CAAQGLVGNTGELFF. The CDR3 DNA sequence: TGTGCCGCGCAGGGGCTGGTCGGTAACACCGGGGAGCTGTTTTTT.

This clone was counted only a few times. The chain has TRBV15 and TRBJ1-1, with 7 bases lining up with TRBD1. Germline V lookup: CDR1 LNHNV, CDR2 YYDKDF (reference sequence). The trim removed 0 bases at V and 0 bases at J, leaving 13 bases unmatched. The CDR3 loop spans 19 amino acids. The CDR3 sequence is CATSRDSRGRVGVNTEAFF. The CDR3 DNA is TGTGCCACCAGCAGAGATTCGAGGGGGCGAGTTGGGGTGAACACTGAAGCTTTCTTT.

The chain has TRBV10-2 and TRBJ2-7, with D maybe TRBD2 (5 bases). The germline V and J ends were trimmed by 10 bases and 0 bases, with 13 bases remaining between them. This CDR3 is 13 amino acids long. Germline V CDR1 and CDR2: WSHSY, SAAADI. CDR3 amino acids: CATLGRASYEQYF. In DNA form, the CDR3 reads TGCGCCACCTTAGGGAGAGCCTCCTACGAGCAGTACTTC.

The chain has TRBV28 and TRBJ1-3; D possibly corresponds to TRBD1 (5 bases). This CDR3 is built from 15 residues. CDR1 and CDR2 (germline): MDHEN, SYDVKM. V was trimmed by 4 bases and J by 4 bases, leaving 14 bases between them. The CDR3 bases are TGTGCCAGCAGTTCGCTACAGGATTTGGGAAACACCATATATTTT. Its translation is CASSSLQDLGNTIYF.

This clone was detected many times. Here the CDR3 reads CASSPPGQGASEQYF. The DNA for the CDR3 is TGTGCCAGCAGCCCTCCGGGACAGGGGGCGTCAGAGCAGTACTTC. V and J are TRBV7-9 and TRBJ2-7; TRBD1 matches 12 bases. The CDR3 is made up of 15 amino acids. Trimming cost V 5 bases and J 7 bases; bases outside gene matches: 9. CDR1 and CDR2 from the germline V gene are SEHNR and FQNEAQ (reference sequence).

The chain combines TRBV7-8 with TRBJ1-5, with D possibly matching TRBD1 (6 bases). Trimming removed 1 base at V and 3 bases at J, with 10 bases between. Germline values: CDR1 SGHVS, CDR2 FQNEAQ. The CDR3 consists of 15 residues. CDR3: CASSLGPGDNQPQHF. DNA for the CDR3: TGTGCCAGCAGCTTAGGGCCAGGGGACAATCAGCCCCAGCATTTT.

CDR3 protein: CASSFGTGNTEAFF. For the CDR3, the DNA is TGCGCCAGCAGCTTCGGGACAGGGAACACTGAAGCTTTCTTT. The chain is built from TRBV5-1 and TRBJ1-1, with TRBD1 matching 8 bases. Per the germline V gene, CDR1 is SGHRS and CDR2 is YFSETQ. The CDR3 is 14 amino acids. The V and J ends lost 2 bases and 1 base, in that order; junction bases with no gene match: 1.

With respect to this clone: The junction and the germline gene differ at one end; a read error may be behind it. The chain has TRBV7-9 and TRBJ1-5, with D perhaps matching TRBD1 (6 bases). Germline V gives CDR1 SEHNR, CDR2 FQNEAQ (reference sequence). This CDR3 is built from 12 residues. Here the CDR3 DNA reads TGTTCCAGCAGCTTAGGACAGAGGCCCCAGCATTTT. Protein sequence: CSSSLGQRPQHF.

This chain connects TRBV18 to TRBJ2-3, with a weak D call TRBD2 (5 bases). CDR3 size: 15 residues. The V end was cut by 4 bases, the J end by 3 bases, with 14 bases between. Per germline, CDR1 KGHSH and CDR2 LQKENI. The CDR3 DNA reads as TGTGCCAGCTCACGTCTGAGGGAAGGGACAGATACGCAGTATTTT. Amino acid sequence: CASSRLREGTDTQYF.

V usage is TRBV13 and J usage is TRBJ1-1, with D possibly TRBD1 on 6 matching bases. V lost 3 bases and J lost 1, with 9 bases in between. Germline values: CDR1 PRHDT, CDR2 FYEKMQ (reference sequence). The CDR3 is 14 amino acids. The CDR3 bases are TGTGCCAGCAGCTTGGGACATCGGAACACTGAAGCTTTCTTT. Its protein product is CASSLGHRNTEAFF.

CDR3 amino acids: CSVTGVIYNEQFF. As DNA, the CDR3 is TGCAGCGTGACAGGGGTTATCTACAATGAGCAGTTCTTC. This chain uses TRBV29-1 with TRBJ2-1; TRBD1 matches 8 bases. The CDR3 spans 13 residues. In germline, CDR1 is SQVTM, CDR2 ANQGSEA. V was pared by 6 bases and J by 3 bases, with 4 bases of the junction left unmatched.

CDR3 amino acids: CASSPWGEWYEQYF. The CDR3 coding sequence is TGTGCCAGCAGCCCGTGGGGGGAGTGGTACGAGCAGTACTTC. The V call is TRBV5-4, the J call TRBJ2-7; D is possibly TRBD2 (6 bases). The CDR3 spans 14 residues. The ends were cut back, 4 bases at V and 4 bases at J, with 15 bases in the middle. The V gene's germline CDR1 is SGHNT and CDR2 YYREEE (reference sequence).

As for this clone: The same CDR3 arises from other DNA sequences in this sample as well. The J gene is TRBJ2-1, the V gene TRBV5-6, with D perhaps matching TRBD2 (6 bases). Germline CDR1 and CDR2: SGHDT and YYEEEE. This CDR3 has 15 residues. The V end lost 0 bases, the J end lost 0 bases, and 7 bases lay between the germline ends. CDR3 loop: CASSLAGSSYNEQFF. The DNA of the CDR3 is TGTGCCAGCAGCTTGGCCGGGAGCTCCTACAATGAGCAGTTCTTC.

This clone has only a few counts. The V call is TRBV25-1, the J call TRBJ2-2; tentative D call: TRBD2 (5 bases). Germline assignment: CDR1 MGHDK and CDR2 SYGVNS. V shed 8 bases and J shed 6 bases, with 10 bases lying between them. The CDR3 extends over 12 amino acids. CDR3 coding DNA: TGTGCCAGCTCGCCGGGGTCCGGGGAGCTGTTTTTT. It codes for CASSPGSGELFF. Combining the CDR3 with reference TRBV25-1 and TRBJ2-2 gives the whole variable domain EADIYQTPRYLVIGTGKKITLECSQTMGHDKMYWYQQDPGMELHLIHYSYGVNSTEKGDLSSESTVSRIRTEHFPLTLESARPSHTSQYLCASSPGSGELFFGEGSRLTVL.

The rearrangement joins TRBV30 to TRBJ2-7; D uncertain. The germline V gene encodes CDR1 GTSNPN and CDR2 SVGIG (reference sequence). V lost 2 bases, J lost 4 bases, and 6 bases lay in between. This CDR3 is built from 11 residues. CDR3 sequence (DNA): TGTGCCTGGAGTACCGGGTACGAGCAGTACTTC. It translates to CAWSTGYEQYF.